This T cell receptor (beta chain) originates from a study of CD8 T cells in Susac syndrome. CDR3 size: 14 residues. V gave up 0 bases and J gave up 5 bases, with 11 bases separating them. Germline assignment: CDR1 LGHNA and CDR2 YNFKEQ. Study-wide points: The study conceded that its TCR sequencing and HLA analysis involved relatively few individuals.

As for this clonotype: The antigen is undetermined.

RNA in amounts of about 0.5 to 1 ug was reverse transcribed with random hexamers. With immunoSEQ multiplex PCR, TCR beta CDR3 was amplified across 54 Vbeta and 13 Jbeta. MiXCR, applied by TCRdb to the immunoSEQ multiplex PCR reads, yields one record per CDR3 protein. The repertoire has about 240,000 distinct CDR3 sequences, almost 97% of them found once; the top ten carry approximately 0.1%. This rearrangement joins TRBV4-2 to TRBJ2-7; D is perhaps TRBD2 (7 bases). The sequence was obtained from a human donor with Susac syndrome. Sequencing was done on a sample of CD4+ T cells from PBMCs. CDR3 loop: CASSQDTGRDEQYF. The CDR3 DNA sequence: TGTGCCAGCAGCCAAGATACAGGGAGGGACGAGCAGTACTTC.